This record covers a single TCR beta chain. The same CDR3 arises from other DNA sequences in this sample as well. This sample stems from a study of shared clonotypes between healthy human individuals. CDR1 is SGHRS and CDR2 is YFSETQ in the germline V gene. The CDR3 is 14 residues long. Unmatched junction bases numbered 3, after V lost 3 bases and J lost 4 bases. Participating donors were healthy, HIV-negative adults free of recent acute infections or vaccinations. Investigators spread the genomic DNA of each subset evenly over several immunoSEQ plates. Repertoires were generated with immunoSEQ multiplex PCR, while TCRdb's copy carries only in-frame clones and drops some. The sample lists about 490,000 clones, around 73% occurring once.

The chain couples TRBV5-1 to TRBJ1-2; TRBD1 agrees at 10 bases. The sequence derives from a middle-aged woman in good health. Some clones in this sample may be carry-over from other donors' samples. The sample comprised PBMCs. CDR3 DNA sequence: TGCGCCAGCAGCTCGGACAGGGGGGTCTATGGCTACACCTTC. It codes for CASSSDRGVYGYTF.